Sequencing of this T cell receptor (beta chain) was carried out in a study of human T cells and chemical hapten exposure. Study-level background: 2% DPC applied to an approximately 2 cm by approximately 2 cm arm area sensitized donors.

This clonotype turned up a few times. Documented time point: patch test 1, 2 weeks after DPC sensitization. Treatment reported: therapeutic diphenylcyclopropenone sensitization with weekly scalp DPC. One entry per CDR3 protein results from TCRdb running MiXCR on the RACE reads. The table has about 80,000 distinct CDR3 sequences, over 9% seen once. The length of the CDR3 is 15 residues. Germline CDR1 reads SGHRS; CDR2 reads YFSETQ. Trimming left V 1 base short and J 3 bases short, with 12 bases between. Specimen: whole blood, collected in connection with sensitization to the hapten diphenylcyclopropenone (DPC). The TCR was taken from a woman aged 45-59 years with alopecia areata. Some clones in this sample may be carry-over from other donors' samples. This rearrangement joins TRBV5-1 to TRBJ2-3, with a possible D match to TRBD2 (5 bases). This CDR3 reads CASSLNFERTDTQYF. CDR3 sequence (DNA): TGCGCCAGCAGCTTGAATTTCGAGCGGACAGATACGCAGTATTTT.